This passage covers 26 T cell receptor beta chains from one sample sequenced in a study of PD-L1 blockade in urothelial cancer. Data came from immunoSEQ multiplex PCR; TCRdb stores just in-frame clones and leaves some out. The table records under 35,000 clones, approximately 90% of them present only once. The time point was: peripheral blood 6 weeks after treatment start. Sequenced here: PBMCs, sampled around atezolizumab (anti-PD-L1) treatment. These TCRs come from a man older than 75 with urothelial cancer.

The V gene is TRBV28, the J gene TRBJ1-5, with a weak D call TRBD1 (6 bases). The germline V gene has CDR1 MDHEN and CDR2 SYDVKM. With 4 bases removed from V and 3 bases from J, the gap between germline ends came to 16 bases. The CDR3 totals 16 residues. In nucleotides, the CDR3 is TGTGCCAGCAGTTCCCTGGGGGCAGCAGCCAATCAGCCCCAGCATTTT. Protein: CASSSLGAAANQPQHF.

The chain carries TRBV6-1 and TRBJ2-2; the match to TRBD1 covers 7 bases. This CDR3 spans 15 amino acids. V lost 11 bases and J lost 5; bases outside the gene matches: 14. The germline V gene has CDR1 MNHNS and CDR2 SASEGT. CDR3 DNA sequence: TGTGCCTGCCATTCCAGACAGGGCGGTACCGGGGAGCTGTTTTTT. This gives the protein CACHSRQGGTGELFF.

CDR3 in DNA: TGTGCCACCAGCAGAGATAGGTTGACAGGGAGGCAAGAGACCCAGTACTTC. This encodes CATSRDRLTGRQETQYF. This sequence joins TRBV15 and TRBJ2-5; perhaps TRBD1 as D (7 bases). The V end was cut by 0 bases, the J end by 2 bases, with 16 bases between. The CDR3 consists of 17 residues. Germline values: CDR1 LNHNV, CDR2 YYDKDF (reference sequence).

The rearrangement joins TRBV7-2 to TRBJ2-1; TRBD2 matches at 9 bases. CDR3 length: 16 amino acids. V was clipped by 5 bases and J by 6 bases; unmatched bases: 11. Germline-derived CDR1 and CDR2 are SGHTA and FQGNSA. CDR3 coding DNA: TGTGCCAGCAGCCCCATCGGGGGGACTAGCAGCAATGAGCAGTTCTTC. Translation gives CASSPIGGTSSNEQFF.

The rearrangement uses TRBV7-7 and TRBJ2-2, with 9 bases aligning to TRBD1. The length of the CDR3 is 15 residues. Germline CDR1 SSHAT, CDR2 FNYEAQ (reference sequence). Germline trimming cut 4 bases from V and 4 bases from J; bases unmatched to any gene: 4. The CDR3 sequence is CASSSGQGSTGELFF. CDR3 bases: TGTGCCAGCAGCTCGGGACAGGGATCCACCGGGGAGCTGTTTTTT.

This chain joins TRBV5-4 and TRBJ2-5, with 11 nucleotides matching TRBD2. Germline lookup yields CDR1 SGHNT and CDR2 YYREEE (reference sequence). V lost 2 bases, J lost 7 bases, and 10 bases stayed unmatched. The CDR3 sequence is 16 residues long. In DNA, the CDR3 is TGTGCCAGCAGCTTAGGGACTAGCGGCCCCGGAGGGACCCAGTACTTC. Its protein product is CASSLGTSGPGGTQYF.

The J gene is TRBJ1-2, the V gene TRBV6-5; TRBD1 might be the D (6 bases). Germline V CDR1 and CDR2: MNHEY, SVGAGI. V was trimmed by 6 bases and J by 4 bases, leaving 12 bases between them. The CDR3 is made up of 13 amino acids. CDR3 sequence reads: CASRPGGRYGYTF. The CDR3 DNA reads TGTGCCAGCAGACCGGGGGGGCGCTATGGCTACACCTTC.

The chain is built from TRBV7-2 and TRBJ2-1, with 7 bases aligning to TRBD2. Germline trimming cut 2 bases from V and 9 bases from J; bases unmatched to any gene: 13. From germline, CDR1 is SGHTA and CDR2 FQGNSA. This CDR3 comprises 16 residues. The CDR3 region has the DNA TGTGCCAGCAGCTTATATCCTAGCGGCCCACGAGGTGAGCAGTTCTTC. Protein product: CASSLYPSGPRGEQFF.

This chain joins TRBV30 and TRBJ2-2; possibly TRBD2 for D (5 bases). Trimming removed 6 bases from V and 11 bases from J, with 19 bases in between. The CDR3 runs to 13 residues. The germline CDR1 and CDR2 sequences are GTSNPN and SVGIG (reference sequence). The CDR3 DNA is TGTGCCTGTCCTTCGGAGGCCCGCGGAGAGCTGTTTTTT. Translating gives CACPSEARGELFF.

The V gene is TRBV4-1, the J gene TRBJ1-2; D remains unclear. Germline CDR1 is MGHRA and CDR2 is YSYEKL. V dropped 1 base and J dropped 5 bases, with 14 bases sitting between them. CDR3 length equals 15 residues. CDR3 protein: CASSQGWTGSYGYTF. CDR3 in DNA: TGCGCCAGCAGCCAAGGTTGGACGGGGAGTTATGGCTACACCTTC.

The CDR3 bases are TGTGCCAGCAGCCTACGGGGACCGGGAGGGACTGAAGCTTTCTTT. Translated: CASSLRGPGGTEAFF. The rearrangement links TRBV5-6 to TRBJ1-1; weak D call: TRBD1 (5 bases). From germline, CDR1 is SGHDT and CDR2 YYEEEE. Trimming took off 4 bases at V and 5 bases at J, with 18 bases between the two ends. The CDR3 extends over 15 amino acids.

The V gene is TRBV9, the J gene TRBJ2-2, with D possibly matching TRBD2 (5 bases). Germline V gene lookup returns CDR1 SGDLS and CDR2 YYNGEE. This CDR3 has 14 residues. The V end was cut by 4 bases, the J end by 5 bases, with 12 bases between. This chain's CDR3 is CASSPQTGTGELFF. The CDR3, as DNA: TGTGCCAGCAGCCCACAAACGGGGACCGGGGAGCTGTTTTTT.

J is TRBJ2-1 and V is TRBV7-8; tentative D call: TRBD2 (7 bases). V lost 7 bases and J lost 2, with 15 bases in between. Per the germline V gene, CDR1 is SGHVS and CDR2 is FQNEAQ. This CDR3 is 15 amino acids long. The CDR3 bases are TGTGCCAGCACGATGGGGGGGGCAGCCTACAATGAGCAGTTCTTC. This sequence encodes CASTMGGAAYNEQFF.

V is TRBV29-1 and J is TRBJ1-4; 7 nucleotides agree with TRBD1. The CDR3 is 15 amino acids. V lost 8 bases, J lost 8 bases, and 17 bases stayed unmatched. CDR1 and CDR2 from the germline V gene are SQVTM and ANQGSEA. The CDR3 nucleotides are TGCAGCCCCCCGGTTTGGAGGGGGCAAGGGGAAAAACTGTTTTTT. It encodes CSPPVWRGQGEKLFF.

The rearrangement links TRBV30 to TRBJ1-3, with 11 bases matching TRBD1. Germline V CDR1 and CDR2: GTSNPN, SVGIG (reference sequence). V trimming: 3 bases; J trimming: 3 bases; junction bases outside the gene matches: 4. The CDR3 is made up of 15 amino acids. This CDR3 reads CAWSLDRGLGNTIYF. As DNA, the CDR3 is TGTGCCTGGAGCCTGGACAGGGGGCTTGGAAACACCATATATTTT.

V and J are TRBV6-1 and TRBJ1-4; 9 positions match TRBD1. Per germline, CDR1 MNHNS and CDR2 SASEGT. Trimming took 3 bases from V and 11 from J; bases not matched to a gene: 10. The CDR3 is made up of 15 amino acids. The CDR3 region is CASSDRGGTGTKLFF. DNA of the CDR3: TGTGCCAGCAGTGATCGGGGGGGGACAGGGACCAAACTGTTTTTT.

The rearrangement joins TRBV2 to TRBJ2-6; 8 bases fit TRBD2. The V segment lost 5 bases and the J segment 2 bases; nucleotides outside the gene matches: 8. The CDR3 has 17 amino acids. CDR1 is SNHLY and CDR2 is FYNNEI in the germline V gene. The chain's CDR3 is CASSFSGLAAGANVLTF. DNA for the CDR3: TGTGCCAGCAGTTTCTCCGGACTAGCAGCTGGGGCCAACGTCCTGACTTTC.

This chain connects TRBV7-2 to TRBJ1-1, with D possibly matching TRBD1 (6 bases). V was pared by 3 bases and J by 4 bases, with 15 bases between. There are 15 residues in the CDR3. Germline V gives CDR1 SGHTA, CDR2 FQGNSA. The CDR3 bases are TGTGCCAGCAGCTTTAACAGGGTGGGAATCACTGAAGCTTTCTTT. Encoded protein: CASSFNRVGITEAFF.

V gene TRBV18 combines with J gene TRBJ2-1; maybe TRBD2 (5 bases). V gave up 3 bases and J gave up 0 bases, with 15 bases separating them. Germline values: CDR1 KGHSH, CDR2 LQKENI. The CDR3 length is 17 residues. In DNA form, the CDR3 reads TGTGCCAGCTCACCCCTTCTACTAGAGTTCTCCTACAATGAGCAGTTCTTC. Translated, it gives CASSPLLLEFSYNEQFF.

The gene calls are TRBV28 and TRBJ1-1; 9 nucleotides match TRBD1. This CDR3 spans 15 amino acids. The germline gives CDR1 MDHEN, CDR2 SYDVKM. V was pared by 2 bases and J by 5 bases, with 6 bases of the junction left unmatched. CDR3 sequence (DNA): TGTGCCAGCAGTTTAGTCGGGACAGGGAGAACTGAAGCTTTCTTT. Translating it yields CASSLVGTGRTEAFF.

This chain joins TRBV5-1 and TRBJ2-5, with 10 bases lining up with TRBD1. Germline CDR1 and CDR2: SGHRS and YFSETQ. V lost 1 base to trimming and J lost 5 bases; unmatched junction nucleotides: 17. The CDR3 sequence is 19 residues long. CDR3 loop: CASSLSGSGGTGDWETQYF. CDR3 DNA: TGCGCCAGCAGCTTGTCCGGTAGCGGTGGGACAGGGGACTGGGAGACCCAGTACTTC.

The genes are TRBV7-2 and TRBJ2-1; TRBD2 aligns across 10 bases. Germline V CDR1 and CDR2: SGHTA, FQGNSA. V lost 5 bases and J lost 1; bases outside the gene matches: 2. The CDR3 loop spans 15 amino acids. This chain's CDR3 is CASSTSGNSYNEQFF. The CDR3 coding sequence is TGTGCCAGCAGCACTAGCGGGAATTCCTACAATGAGCAGTTCTTC.

This clone was seen only a few times. This chain links TRBV6-5 with TRBJ2-3; D may be TRBD2 (6 bases). CDR1 is MNHEY, CDR2 SVGAGI, per germline. The V gene lost 6 bases and the J gene lost 2 bases, with 15 bases spanning the gap. This CDR3 is 15 amino acids long. The CDR3 DNA reads TGTGCCAGCAGCGACGAGCGGGCAATCACAGATACGCAGTATTTT. The encoded protein is CASSDERAITDTQYF.

The chain joins TRBV29-1 to TRBJ2-3; TRBD2 might be the D (6 bases). Germline-derived CDR1 and CDR2 are SQVTM and ANQGSEA. V gave up 5 bases and J gave up 4 bases, with 16 bases separating them. The CDR3 consists of 14 residues. The CDR3 sequence: CSVIGTGGSDTQYF. CDR3 nucleotides: TGCAGCGTTATTGGCACTGGGGGGTCAGATACGCAGTATTTT.

This chain connects TRBV6-5 to TRBJ2-3; 12 bases are shared with TRBD2. J was trimmed by 4 bases and V by 0 bases; bases with no gene match: 2. The CDR3 is 16 residues long. Germline CDR1 and CDR2: MNHEY and SVGAGI. Here the CDR3 DNA reads TGTGCCAGCAGTTACTCGGGACTAGCGGGCCCAGATACGCAGTATTTT. Its translation: CASSYSGLAGPDTQYF.

As concerns this clone: The same CDR3 also results from other DNA sequences found in this sample. The chain employs TRBV5-1 and TRBJ2-1, with 12 positions matching TRBD2. V trimming: 4 bases; J trimming: 3 bases; junction bases outside the gene matches: 2. The CDR3 totals 15 residues. CDR1 and CDR2 (germline): SGHRS, YFSETQ. CDR3 nucleotides: TGCGCCAGCAGCCTGACTAGCGGGGGCTACAATGAGCAGTTCTTC. This gives the protein CASSLTSGGYNEQFF.